A single sample gave rise to the 27 T cell receptor beta chains below, sequenced in a study of T-cell memory formation after mild COVID-19. TCRdb called the 5' RACE reads again in MiXCR, with one record for every CDR3 protein. The sample holds almost 250,000 distinct CDR3 sequences; 15% are singletons and the top ten take 2% to 2.5%. What was sequenced was PBMCs or a T cell subset sorted from them (not recorded which). All receptors come from an adult woman who had mild COVID-19 (a few samples of this study predate the infection). Cell type and time point are not known.

The genes are TRBV5-1 and TRBJ2-7; a possible D gene is TRBD2 (5 bases). V lost 3 bases to trimming and J lost 6 bases, with 16 bases between them. Germline V gives CDR1 SGHRS, CDR2 YFSETQ. The CDR3 is made up of 14 amino acids. CDR3: CASSSGYDRTEQYF. CDR3 nucleotides: TGCGCCAGCAGCTCGGGGTACGATCGTACCGAGCAGTACTTC.

This clonotype was detected a few times. The chain employs TRBV7-6 and TRBJ2-5; 13 positions match TRBD2. Per germline, CDR1 SGHVS and CDR2 FNYEAQ. The CDR3 loop spans 15 amino acids. Trimming removed 6 bases from V and 2 bases from J; junction bases left unmatched: 3. CDR3 nucleotides: TGTGCCAGCAGGCCGACTAGCGGGGGGCAAGAGACCCAGTACTTC. This gives the protein CASRPTSGGQETQYF.

The CDR3 DNA reads TGCAGTGCGGTGGACAGTAGCAATCAGCCCCAGCATTTT. Its protein is CSAVDSSNQPQHF. The chain uses TRBV20-1 and TRBJ1-5; weak D call: TRBD1 (6 bases). Looked up from germline, CDR1 is DFQATT and CDR2 is SNEGSKA (reference sequence). The CDR3 covers 13 residues. V was shortened by 6 bases and J by 0 bases, with 9 bases between the two germline ends.

The J gene is TRBJ2-1, the V gene TRBV19; TRBD2 might be the D (5 bases). This CDR3 is built from 14 residues. V lost 7 bases, J lost 3 bases, and 13 bases lay in between. CDR1 is LNHDA and CDR2 is SQIVND in the germline V gene (reference sequence). CDR3 in DNA: TGTGCCAGTACGGGAAGGCGGAACTACAATGAGCAGTTCTTC. Residues: CASTGRRNYNEQFF.

The chain employs TRBV5-6 and TRBJ2-7; D not certain. V lost 4 bases to trimming and J lost 5 bases, with 13 bases between them. CDR1 and CDR2 (germline): SGHDT, YYEEEE. The CDR3 covers 13 residues. Here the CDR3 DNA reads TGTGCCAGCAGCCTAGACCGGGTCCACGAGCAGTACTTC. This codes for CASSLDRVHEQYF.

In this sample, this clonotype turned up a few times. The chain carries TRBV12-3 or TRBV12-4 and TRBJ2-1; 16 bases fit TRBD2. CDR3 length equals 18 residues. V gave up 6 bases and J gave up 5 bases; unmatched junction bases: 10. The CDR3 is CASSWTGTSGGAHNEQFF. The CDR3 DNA sequence: TGTGCCAGCAGCTGGACGGGGACTAGCGGGGGGGCCCACAATGAGCAGTTCTTC.

The DNA for the CDR3 is TGTGCCACCAGTGATCGCACAGGGACCGGGGAGCTGTTTTTT. This encodes CATSDRTGTGELFF. V usage is TRBV24-1 and J usage is TRBJ2-2, with D maybe TRBD1 (6 bases). V was pared by 3 bases and J by 5 bases, with 9 bases between. The V gene's germline CDR1 is KGHDR and CDR2 SFDVKD. This CDR3 is built from 14 residues.

The rearrangement joins TRBV19 to TRBJ2-3, with TRBD1 matching 8 bases. Trimming removed 2 bases from V and 5 bases from J; junction bases left unmatched: 3. Germline V gene sequence: CDR1 LNHDA, CDR2 SQIVND (reference sequence). This CDR3 comprises 14 residues. The DNA of the CDR3 is TGTGCCAGTAGTATACGCAGGGGGCAAGATACGCAGTATTTT. Translation gives CASSIRRGQDTQYF.

In its sample, this clonotype was seen a few times. The gene calls are TRBV7-6 and TRBJ2-7; 9 bases line up with TRBD1. The V segment lost 2 bases and the J segment 1 base; nucleotides outside the gene matches: 3. The germline gives CDR1 SGHVS, CDR2 FNYEAQ. The CDR3 length is 15 residues. The CDR3 DNA is TGTGCCAGCAGCTTAATGGGGACAGGGTCCTACGAGCAGTACTTC. Translating gives CASSLMGTGSYEQYF.

This chain uses TRBV29-1 with TRBJ2-7, with a tentative D call TRBD2 (5 bases). Trimming removed 6 bases at V and 3 bases at J, with 9 bases between. Germline lookup yields CDR1 SQVTM and CDR2 ANQGSEA. This CDR3 is 11 amino acids long. In nucleotides, the CDR3 is TGCAGCGTGGGCGGGTACTACGAGCAGTACTTC. The encoded protein is CSVGGYYEQYF.

The V and J genes are TRBV12-3 or TRBV12-4 and TRBJ1-2; D is unclear. Trimming removed 1 base from V and 4 bases from J, with 10 bases in between. The CDR3 loop spans 14 amino acids. DNA for the CDR3: TGTGCCAGCAGTTTAGAGGCGCTCGGCTATGGCTACACCTTC. Translation: CASSLEALGYGYTF.

V is TRBV7-2 and J is TRBJ2-1; 7 nucleotides match TRBD2. The germline V gene encodes CDR1 SGHTA and CDR2 FQGNSA. V shed 6 bases, J shed 6 bases, and the junction held 11 bases outside the gene matches. The CDR3 has 15 residues. The CDR3: CASRGRARAGNEQFF. The CDR3 DNA is TGTGCCAGCAGGGGGAGGGCCCGAGCTGGCAATGAGCAGTTCTTC.

This clonotype was picked up many times. The chain carries TRBV3-1 and TRBJ2-1; TRBD1 might be the D (5 bases). The V and J ends lost 1 base and 14 bases respectively, with 12 bases between them. Germline assignment: CDR1 LGHDT and CDR2 YNNKEL (reference sequence). This CDR3 region has 12 residues. The CDR3 region has the DNA TGTGCCAGCAGCCAAGGCAGGGCCAAGGAGTTCTTC. Its protein product is CASSQGRAKEFF.

V gene TRBV28 combines with J gene TRBJ2-5; D not certain. Deletions cut 4 bases from V and 5 bases from J, with 8 bases between. The CDR3 spans 12 residues. Germline lookup yields CDR1 MDHEN and CDR2 SYDVKM. The CDR3 loop reads CASSSTLETQYF. CDR3 DNA: TGTGCCAGCAGTTCGACACTGGAGACCCAGTACTTC.

There are a few counts of this clonotype. V usage is TRBV18 and J usage is TRBJ2-5; maybe TRBD1 (5 bases). Germline CDR1 reads KGHSH; CDR2 reads LQKENI. There are 14 residues in the CDR3. The V and J ends lost 3 bases and 1 base respectively, with 9 bases between them. The CDR3 is CASSPGRSQETQYF. The DNA for the CDR3 is TGTGCCAGCTCACCGGGGCGATCCCAAGAGACCCAGTACTTC.

The chain is built from TRBV6-6 and TRBJ2-5, with 7 bases identical to TRBD2. J gave up 5 bases and V 8 bases, and 14 bases lay outside the gene matches. The CDR3 covers 15 residues. Germline V CDR1 and CDR2: MNHNY, SVGAGI (reference sequence). The CDR3 loop is CASGTAGPPSETQYF. Written as DNA, the CDR3 is TGTGCCAGCGGCACAGCGGGGCCTCCCTCGGAGACCCAGTACTTC.

Only a few counts were recorded for this clonotype. This chain joins TRBV4-1 and TRBJ2-1; 9 bases fit TRBD2. Germline CDR1 is MGHRA and CDR2 is YSYEKL. The ends lost 0 bases at V and 2 bases at J; junction bases unmatched: 5. This CDR3 region has 17 residues. CDR3 amino acids: CASSQDLAGITYNEQFF. The CDR3 nucleotides read TGCGCCAGCAGCCAAGATCTAGCGGGGATAACCTACAATGAGCAGTTCTTC.

The gene calls are TRBV18 and TRBJ2-2; D not certain. Per germline, CDR1 KGHSH and CDR2 LQKENI. The CDR3 contains 14 residues. V was pared by 2 bases and J by 4 bases, with 8 bases between. In DNA form, the CDR3 reads TGTGCCAGCTCACCAGAGAGAGGCACCGGGGAGCTGTTTTTT. Protein sequence: CASSPERGTGELFF. Filled out from reference TRBV18 and TRBJ2-2, the complete variable domain reads NAGVMQNPRHLVRRRGQEARLRCSPMKGHSHVYWYRQLPEEGLKFMVYLQKENIIDESGMPKERFSAEFPKEGPSILRIQQVVRGDSAAYFCASSPERGTGELFFGEGSRLTVL.

Only a few counts were recorded for this clonotype. V and J are TRBV7-3 and TRBJ2-6; D uncertain. The CDR3 has 14 residues. Trimming left V 5 bases short and J 8 bases short, with 13 bases between. Germline V gene data show CDR1 as SGHTA and CDR2 as FQGTGA. The CDR3, as DNA: TGTGCCAGCAGCCCCACTTGGATGACCAACGTCCTGACTTTC. Translation: CASSPTWMTNVLTF.

The gene calls are TRBV19 and TRBJ2-7; tentatively, D is TRBD2 (6 bases). The CDR3 has 16 residues. Trimming cost V 5 bases and J 0 bases, with 17 bases left between them. Germline V lookup: CDR1 LNHDA, CDR2 SQIVND (reference sequence). The CDR3 reads CASSAGGAKGSYEQYF. As DNA, the CDR3 is TGTGCCAGTAGTGCTGGCGGGGCGAAAGGCTCCTACGAGCAGTACTTC.

V and J are TRBV10-3 and TRBJ2-5; D gene uncertain. This CDR3 is 14 amino acids long. V gave up 2 bases and J gave up 2 bases, with 9 bases separating them. Germline V gives CDR1 ENHRY, CDR2 SYGVKD. The CDR3 spells CAISEPGYQETQYF. DNA for the CDR3: TGTGCCATCAGTGAGCCGGGTTATCAAGAGACCCAGTACTTC.

The chain employs TRBV7-9 and TRBJ1-5; D possibly corresponds to TRBD1 (5 bases). V gave up 1 base and J gave up 8 bases, with 9 bases separating them. The CDR3 sequence is 13 residues long. CDR1 is SEHNR and CDR2 is FQNEAQ in the germline V gene (reference sequence). DNA for the CDR3: TGTGCCAGCAGCTTAGGGGGGGGGGAGCCCCAGCATTTT. Residues: CASSLGGGEPQHF.

This clonotype was detected only a few times. The V and J genes are TRBV5-5 and TRBJ2-5, with D perhaps assigned TRBD1 or TRBD2 (6 bases each). The CDR3 loop spans 15 amino acids. Germline CDR1 SGHKS, CDR2 YYEKEE (reference sequence). V lost 0 bases and J lost 4, with 13 bases in between. CDR3 sequence (DNA): TGTGCCAGCAGCTTGGTCGGCAGGGGAGGAGAGACCCAGTACTTC. This gives the protein CASSLVGRGGETQYF.

In this sample, this clonotype turned up a few times. The chain recombines TRBV5-4 with TRBJ2-3; the D gene is possibly TRBD1 (5 bases). V lost 1 base, J lost 5 bases, and 11 bases lay in between. The CDR3 length is 14 residues. The germline V gene has CDR1 SGHNT and CDR2 YYREEE (reference sequence). The chain's CDR3 is CASSLWQGKDTQYF. The CDR3 nucleotides read TGTGCCAGCAGCTTGTGGCAGGGTAAAGATACGCAGTATTTT. Combining the CDR3 with reference TRBV5-4 and TRBJ2-3 gives the whole variable domain ETGVTQSPTHLIKTRGQQVTLRCSSQSGHNTVSWYQQALGQGPQFIFQYYREEENGRGNFPPRFSGLQFPNYSSELNVNALELDDSALYLCASSLWQGKDTQYFGPGTRLTVL.

J is TRBJ2-5 and V is TRBV7-3, with D possibly TRBD2 on 6 matching bases. This CDR3 region has 14 residues. Germline values: CDR1 SGHTA, CDR2 FQGTGA. Trimming left V 3 bases short and J 4 bases short, with 12 bases between. The CDR3: CASSFGGRGETQYF. As DNA, the CDR3 is TGTGCCAGCAGCTTCGGGGGAAGGGGAGAGACCCAGTACTTC.

This clonotype was observed a few times. The rearrangement joins TRBV5-1 to TRBJ2-3; TRBD1 aligns across 10 bases. This CDR3 comprises 16 residues. The germline CDR1 and CDR2 sequences are SGHRS and YFSETQ. The J segment lost 1 base and the V segment lost 7 bases, leaving 9 bases of the junction unmatched. CDR3 loop: CASAGQGLARTDTQYF. CDR3 DNA: TGCGCCAGCGCGGGACAGGGGCTTGCCCGCACAGATACGCAGTATTTT.

This clonotype was counted between two and nine times. CDR3 DNA: TGTGCCAGCAGTAGAGGGACGTATGGCTACACCTTC. This codes for CASSRGTYGYTF. The chain carries TRBV6-5 and TRBJ1-2, with a tentative D call TRBD1 (5 bases). The CDR3 contains 12 residues. Germline V gene data show CDR1 as MNHEY and CDR2 as SVGAGI. Trimming took off 5 bases at V and 5 bases at J, with 9 bases between the two ends.